In this sample, the clone carrying this T cell receptor (beta chain) turned up a few times. The sample is drawn from a study of OX40 agonist ivuxolimab in advanced cancers. Sequenced by immunoSEQ multiplex PCR; TCRdb stores in-frame clones only, minus some. The data show approximately 39,000 clones, approximately 90% seen once. The starting material was CD4+ or CD8+ T cells sorted from blood, obtained in a trial of the OX40 agonist ivuxolimab. This clonotype was sampled from an adult with an advanced solid tumor such as melanoma, head and neck, liver or kidney cancer.

For the CDR3, the DNA is TGTGCCAGCAGCTCCTCCGGGACAGGGGGGAACACCGGGGAGCTGTTTTTT. Its translation is CASSSSGTGGNTGELFF. The rearrangement links TRBV7-9 to TRBJ2-2, with TRBD1 matching 11 bases. The germline CDR1 and CDR2 sequences are SEHNR and FQNEAQ (reference sequence). The junction had 5 bases not matched to a gene; V was cut back by 4 bases and J by 1 base. The CDR3 covers 17 residues.